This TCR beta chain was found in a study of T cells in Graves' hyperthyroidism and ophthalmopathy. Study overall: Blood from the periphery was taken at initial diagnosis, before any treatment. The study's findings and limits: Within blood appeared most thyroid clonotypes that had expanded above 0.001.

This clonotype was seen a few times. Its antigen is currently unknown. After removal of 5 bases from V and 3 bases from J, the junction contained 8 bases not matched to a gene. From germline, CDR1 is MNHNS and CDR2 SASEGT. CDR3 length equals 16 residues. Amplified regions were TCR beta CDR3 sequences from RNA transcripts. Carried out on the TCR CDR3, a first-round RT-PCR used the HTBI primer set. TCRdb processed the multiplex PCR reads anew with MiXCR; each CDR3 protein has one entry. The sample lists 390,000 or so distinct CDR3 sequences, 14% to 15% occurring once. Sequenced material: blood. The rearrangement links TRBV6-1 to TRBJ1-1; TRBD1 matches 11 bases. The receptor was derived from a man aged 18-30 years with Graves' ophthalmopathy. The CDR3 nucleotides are TGTGCCAGCAGTTCCTACGGGACAGGGGGGGACACTGAAGCTTTCTTT. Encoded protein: CASSSYGTGGDTEAFF.